The source of this T cell receptor beta chain is a study of blood T cell repertoires in COVID-19. Overall study context: There were acute and convalescent COVID-19 samples, and they came from the United States, Italy and Spain. PBMCs, B-cell-depleted T cells, or T cells provided the cDNA or gDNA that made up the material.

CDR3 length: 14 residues. Trimming pared 0 bases from V and 4 bases from J, leaving 9 bases between. Germline CDR1 LGHDT, CDR2 YNNKEL (reference sequence). The count of this clone is one. Original analysis: Estimates of nucleated cell counts were drawn from the amplification of reference gene primers. Sequencing was performed with immunoSEQ multiplex PCR; in TCRdb, only in-frame clones are kept and a portion is missing. The D gene and trimming were derived from the DNA, and the V and J assignments and clone size from that table. The sample consists of fewer than 250,000 clones, about 83% of them appearing once.

The clonotype comes from a woman aged 50 to 65 with acute or convalescent COVID-19. Sequenced input: peripheral blood. This chain joins TRBV3-1 (or the pseudogene TRBV3-2) and TRBJ1-2, with D perhaps matching TRBD1 (5 bases). DNA of the CDR3: TGTGCCAGCAGCCAAGATCCCGGGGGCTATGGCTACACCTTC. Its protein is CASSQDPGGYGYTF.